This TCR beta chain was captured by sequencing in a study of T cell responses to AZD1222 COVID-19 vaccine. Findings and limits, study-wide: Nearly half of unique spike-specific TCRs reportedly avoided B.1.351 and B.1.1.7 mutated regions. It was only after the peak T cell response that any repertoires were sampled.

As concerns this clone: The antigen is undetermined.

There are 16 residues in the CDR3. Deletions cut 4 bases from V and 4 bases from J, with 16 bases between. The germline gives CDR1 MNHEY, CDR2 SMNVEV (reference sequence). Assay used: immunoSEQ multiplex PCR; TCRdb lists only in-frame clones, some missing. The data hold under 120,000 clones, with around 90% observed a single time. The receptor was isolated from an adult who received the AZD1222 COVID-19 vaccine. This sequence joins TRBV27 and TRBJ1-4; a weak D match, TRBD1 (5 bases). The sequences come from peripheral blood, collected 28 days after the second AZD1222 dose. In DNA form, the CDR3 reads TGTGCCAGCAGTTCCTTCGGTTCAGGGAGTAATGAAAAACTGTTTTTT. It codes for CASSSFGSGSNEKLFF. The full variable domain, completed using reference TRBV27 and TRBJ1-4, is EAQVTQNPRYLITVTGKKLTVTCSQNMNHEYMSWYRQDPGLGLRQIYYSMNVEVTDKGDVPEGYKVSRKEKRNFPLILESPSPNQTSLYFCASSSFGSGSNEKLFFGSGTQLSVL.